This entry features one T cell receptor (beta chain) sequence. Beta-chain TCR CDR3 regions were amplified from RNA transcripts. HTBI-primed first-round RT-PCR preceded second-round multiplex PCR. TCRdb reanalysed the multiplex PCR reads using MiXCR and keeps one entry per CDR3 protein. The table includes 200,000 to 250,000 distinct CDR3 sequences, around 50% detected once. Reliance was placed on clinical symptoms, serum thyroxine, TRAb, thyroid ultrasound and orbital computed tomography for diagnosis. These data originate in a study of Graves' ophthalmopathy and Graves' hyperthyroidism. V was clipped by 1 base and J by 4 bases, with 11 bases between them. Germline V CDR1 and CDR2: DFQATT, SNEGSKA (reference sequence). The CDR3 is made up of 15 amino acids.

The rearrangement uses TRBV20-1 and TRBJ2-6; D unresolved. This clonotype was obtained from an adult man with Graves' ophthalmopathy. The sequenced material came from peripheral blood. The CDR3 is CSARGVRYGANVLTF. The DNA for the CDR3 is TGCAGTGCTAGAGGGGTCCGGTACGGGGCCAACGTCCTGACTTTC.